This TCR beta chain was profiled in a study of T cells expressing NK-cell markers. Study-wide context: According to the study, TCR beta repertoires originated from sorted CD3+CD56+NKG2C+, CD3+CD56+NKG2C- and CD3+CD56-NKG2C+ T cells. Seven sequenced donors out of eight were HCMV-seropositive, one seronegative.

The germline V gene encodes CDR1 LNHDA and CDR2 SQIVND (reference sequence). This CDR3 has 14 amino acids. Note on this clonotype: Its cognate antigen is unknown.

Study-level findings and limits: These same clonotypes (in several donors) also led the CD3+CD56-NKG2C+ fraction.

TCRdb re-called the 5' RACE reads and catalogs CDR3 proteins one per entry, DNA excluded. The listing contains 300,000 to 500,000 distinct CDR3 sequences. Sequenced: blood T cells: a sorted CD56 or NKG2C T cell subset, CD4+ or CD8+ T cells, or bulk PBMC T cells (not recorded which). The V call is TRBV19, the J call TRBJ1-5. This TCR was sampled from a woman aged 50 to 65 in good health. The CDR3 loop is CASRIDSGNQPQHF.